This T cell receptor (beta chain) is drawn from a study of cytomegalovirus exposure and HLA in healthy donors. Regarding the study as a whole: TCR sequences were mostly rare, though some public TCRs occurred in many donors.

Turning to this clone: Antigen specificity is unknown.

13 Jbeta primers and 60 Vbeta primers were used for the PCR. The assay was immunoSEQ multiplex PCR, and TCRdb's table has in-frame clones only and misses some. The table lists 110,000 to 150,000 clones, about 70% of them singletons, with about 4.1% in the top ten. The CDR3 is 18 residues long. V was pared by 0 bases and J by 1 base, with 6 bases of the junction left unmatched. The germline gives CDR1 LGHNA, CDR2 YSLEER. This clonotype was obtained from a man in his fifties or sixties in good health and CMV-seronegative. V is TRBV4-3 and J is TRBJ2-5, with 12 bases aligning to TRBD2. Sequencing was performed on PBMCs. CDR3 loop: CASSQEVLAGGPQETQYF. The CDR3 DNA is TGCGCCAGCAGCCAAGAAGTCCTAGCGGGAGGGCCCCAAGAGACCCAGTACTTC.